This TCR beta chain was captured by sequencing in a study of T cells after yellow fever vaccination. Notes on the study in general: Though weaker, the secondary response peaked faster, on day 5 versus 15.

As concerns this clonotype: Its matching antigen is unknown. An end of the junction differs from the germline gene, which may be a read error.

The study made its TCR cDNA through 5'RACE template switching. That step introduced a universal primer site along with UMIs. TCRdb re-called the 5' RACE reads through MiXCR, storing one row per CDR3 protein. Among some 400,000 distinct CDR3 sequences listed, 6.2% were seen once. Per germline, CDR1 MNHEY and CDR2 SVGEGT. The CDR3 totals 15 residues. This clonotype originated in a man aged 30-40 years who received the YFV17D yellow fever vaccine. The genes are TRBV6-2 or TRBV6-3 and TRBJ2-7, with D perhaps TRBD1 (5 bases). The source material was PBMCs, sampled 5 days after the yellow fever booster vaccination. The CDR3 bases are TGTGCCAGCAGTCCGCCTGGGGCGTCATCCTACGGGCAGTACTTC. It encodes CASSPPGASSYGQYF.